This T cell receptor (beta chain) originates from a study of blood T cell repertoires in COVID-19. This CDR3 spans 14 amino acids. Per the study methods: Scientists estimated how many nucleated cells there were by amplifying reference gene primers. TCRdb keeps only in-frame clones here, not all; method: immunoSEQ multiplex PCR. The V and J calls and clone size come from that table; D and trimming were worked out from the DNA. The sample lists around 140,000 clones; 75% to 85% were seen once. The specimen was peripheral blood. The rearrangement joins TRBV21-1 to TRBJ2-7; no check of the table's D call, TRBD2, against the DNA was made. TRBV21-1 is designated a pseudogene. The clonotype originates from a man in his sixties or seventies who had recovered from COVID-19. CDR3 protein: CASRNEAGSYEQYF. The DNA for the CDR3 is TGTGCCAGCAGAAACGAAGCGGGAAGCTACGAGCAGTACTTC.